This is a list of T cell receptor beta chains from one sample in a study of human T cells and chemical hapten exposure. MiXCR, run by TCRdb on the RACE reads, gives a single entry per CDR3 protein. The data hold roughly 90,000 distinct CDR3 sequences, with around 9.9% observed a single time. The material was whole blood, obtained in connection with sensitization to the hapten diphenylcyclopropenone (DPC). These TCRs come from a young woman with alopecia areata. Some clones in this sample may be carry-over from other donors' samples. Each CDR3 is given with its conserved first and last residue. The D gene is left open where the match is weak. A row's size may be missing; if present it is once, few, many or a size class.

many,-,TRBV20-1,TRBJ1-1,CSANRQGTEAFF,TGCAGTGCTAACCGGCAGGGGACTGAAGCTTTCTTT
many,-,TRBV7-8,TRBJ1-2,CASSFVGGGLGYTF,TGTGCCAGCAGCTTTGTGGGGGGTGGCCTTGGCTACACCTTC
many,-,TRBV29-1,TRBJ2-6,CSVEAGANVLTF,TGCAGCGTTGAGGCTGGGGCCAACGTCCTGACTTTC
many,-,TRBV5-6,TRBJ1-2,CASSSGFGYTF,TGTGCCAGCAGCTCAGGGTTTGGCTACACCTTC
many,-,TRBV11-2,TRBJ1-1,CASSLVAGEGTEAFF,TGTGCCAGCAGCTTAGTCGCAGGGGAAGGCACTGAAGCTTTCTTT
many,TRBD1,TRBV6-2/TRBV6-3,TRBJ1-5,CASSYSPGQGNNQPQHF,TGTGCCAGCAGTTACTCGCCGGGACAGGGTAACAATCAGCCCCAGCATTTT
-,-,TRBV7-9,TRBJ2-6,CASSLRDLAKVSGANVLTF,TGTGCCAGCAGCTTACGGGATTTGGCAAAAGTCTCTGGGGCCAACGTCCTGACTTTC
few,TRBD1,TRBV5-1,TRBJ1-1,CASSPTDRPEAFF,TGCGCCAGCAGCCCCACGGACAGGCCTGAAGCTTTCTTT
many,TRBD2,TRBV20-1,TRBJ2-5,CSARAGLATETQYF,TGCAGTGCTAGGGCGGGACTAGCGACAGAGACCCAGTACTTC
many,-,TRBV20-1,TRBJ2-1,CSAPGLSSNEQFF,TGCAGTGCCCCGGGGCTTTCCTCCAATGAGCAGTTCTTC
-,-,TRBV28,TRBJ1-5,CASSPRARGYQPQHF,TGTGCCAGCAGCCCTCGCGCCAGGGGTTATCAGCCCCAGCATTTT
many,TRBD2,TRBV20-1,TRBJ2-1,CSARGGTSGRNEQFF,TGCAGTGCTAGAGGCGGGACTAGCGGTAGGAATGAGCAGTTCTTC
few,-,TRBV20-1,TRBJ1-2,CSARETVSYGYTF,TGCAGTGCTCGAGAGACAGTGAGCTATGGCTACACCTTC
many,TRBD2,TRBV28,TRBJ2-7,CASSIGDYSYEQYF,TGTGCCAGCAGTATCGGGGACTACTCCTACGAGCAGTACTTC
-,-,TRBV20-1,TRBJ2-3,CSVSGGASTDTQYF,TGCAGTGTTAGCGGTGGAGCGAGCACAGATACGCAGTATTTT
many,-,TRBV10-2,TRBJ1-1,CASSEPGNTEAFF,TGCGCCAGCAGTGAGCCAGGGAACACTGAAGCTTTCTTT
-,TRBD2,TRBV27,TRBJ2-1,CASSRGTRRNEQFF,TGTGCCAGCAGTAGGGGGACTAGAAGGAATGAGCAGTTCTTC
many,TRBD2,TRBV6-2/TRBV6-3,TRBJ2-7,CASSYPLAGEQYF,TGTGCCAGCAGTTACCCTCTAGCGGGGGAGCAGTACTTC
many,TRBD1,TRBV7-2,TRBJ1-6,CASSTVQGAMNSPLHF,TGTGCCAGCAGCACTGTCCAGGGGGCAATGAATTCACCCCTCCACTTT
few,-,TRBV21-1,TRBJ2-3,CASSKVVAPDTQYF,TGTGCCAGCAGCAAAGTGGTTGCCCCAGATACGCAGTATTTT
many,-,TRBV9,TRBJ2-7,CASSVGHTQGHEQYF,TGTGCCAGCAGCGTAGGGCACACACAAGGCCACGAGCAGTACTTC
few,-,TRBV5-1,TRBJ2-2,CASSAVTNGAGELFF,TGCGCCAGCAGCGCAGTGACTAACGGGGCCGGGGAGCTGTTTTTT
many,-,TRBV29-1,TRBJ1-3,CSAQGESGNTIYF,TGCAGCGCACAAGGGGAATCTGGAAACACCATATATTTT
-,TRBD1,TRBV29-1,TRBJ1-2,CSVDRGTGINGYTF,TGCAGCGTTGATCGTGGGACAGGGATTAATGGCTACACCTTC
-,-,TRBV20-1,TRBJ2-3,CSAEDQSGADTQYF,TGCAGTGCTGAGGACCAGTCCGGCGCAGATACGCAGTATTTT
-,-,TRBV2,TRBJ2-7,CASSNPGQRYEQYF,TGTGCCAGCAGTAATCCGGGACAACGCTACGAGCAGTACTTC